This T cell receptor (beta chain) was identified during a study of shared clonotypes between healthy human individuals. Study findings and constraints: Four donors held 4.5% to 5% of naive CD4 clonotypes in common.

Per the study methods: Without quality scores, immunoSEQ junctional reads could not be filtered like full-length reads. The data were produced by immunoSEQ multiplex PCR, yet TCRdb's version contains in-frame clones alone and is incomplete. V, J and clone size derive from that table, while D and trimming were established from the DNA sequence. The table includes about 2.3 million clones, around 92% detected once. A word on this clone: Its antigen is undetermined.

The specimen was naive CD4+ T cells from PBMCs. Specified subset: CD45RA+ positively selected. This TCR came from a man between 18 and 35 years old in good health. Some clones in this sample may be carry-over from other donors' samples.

CDR3 DNA: TGTGCCAGCTCACCGTTCACCGGGACTAGCGGGAGATGGCAGTTCTTC. Amino acids: CASSPFTGTSGRWQFF. The chain joins TRBV18 to TRBJ2-1, with 14 bases identical to TRBD2. Germline CDR1 is KGHSH and CDR2 is LQKENI. The V segment lost 3 bases and the J segment 12 bases; nucleotides outside the gene matches: 10. The CDR3 covers 16 residues.